The rows below give T cell receptor beta chains drawn from one sample of a study of blood T cell repertoires in COVID-19. The protocol was immunoSEQ multiplex PCR, while the TCRdb copy is restricted to in-frame clones and leaves out a portion. Of around 380,000 clones in the sample, 81% were seen once. Sequenced input: peripheral blood. These receptors were taken from a human donor with acute or convalescent COVID-19. The donor label of this sample is uncertain. Each CDR3 is given with its conserved first and last residue. The D gene is left open where the match is weak. Rows give clone size only sometimes, using once, few, many, or a class for an expanded clone.

abundance	j_gene	d_gene	v_gene	CDR3nt	CDR3aa
.	TRBJ2-5	.	TRBV29-1	TGCAGCGTTGAAGAGCGGCAGCAAGAGACCCAGTACTTC	CSVEERQQETQYF
.	TRBJ2-3	.	TRBV18	TGTGCCAGCTCACCAATGGGCAGACCTAGCACAGATACGCAGTATTTT	CASSPMGRPSTDTQYF
.	TRBJ2-7	.	TRBV7-9	TGTGCCAGCAGCGATGGGGGCGTCGGAGTCGAGCAGTACTTC	CASSDGGVGVEQYF
.	TRBJ1-1	.	TRBV12-3/TRBV12-4	TGTGCCAGCAGTCCCCAGGGGAACACTGAAGCTTTCTTT	CASSPQGNTEAFF
.	TRBJ2-1	.	TRBV18	TGTGCCAGCTCACCCCAGAGCGTGAACAATGAGCAGTTCTTC	CASSPQSVNNEQFF
once	TRBJ1-5	.	TRBV27	TGTATAGGGGCCCGGGGGCAGCCCCAGCATTTT	CIGARGQPQHF
.	TRBJ2-2	.	TRBV4-2	TGTGCCAGCACAAACGGGGATGGGGCCGGGGAGCTGTTTTTT	CASTNGDGAGELFF
few	TRBJ1-5	.	TRBV28	TGTGCCAGCAGAGTAAACAGAAATCAGCCCCAGCATTTT	CASRVNRNQPQHF
.	TRBJ1-3	.	TRBV7-6	TGTGCCAGCAGCTTATCCCCGTGGGGGGGAGGAAACACCATATATTTT	CASSLSPWGGGNTIYF
once	TRBJ2-7	TRBD1	TRBV11-1	TGTGCCAGCAGCTTAACCGGGACAGGGCAGTCCTACGAGCAGTACTTC	CASSLTGTGQSYEQYF
.	TRBJ1-2	TRBD1	TRBV30	TGTGCCTGGAGGAAGACAGGGTACAACTATGGCTACACCTTC	CAWRKTGYNYGYTF
.	TRBJ1-2	TRBD1	TRBV30	TGTGCCTGGAGTGGGACAGGGGTCAGCTACACCTTC	CAWSGTGVSYTF
.	TRBJ2-5	TRBD2	TRBV5-4	TGTGCCAGCAGCCCCGGGACTAGCCAAGAGACCCAGTACTTC	CASSPGTSQETQYF
.	TRBJ2-3	TRBD2	TRBV2	TGTGCCAGCAAGAGACTAGCATCAGATACGCAGTATTTT	CASKRLASDTQYF
once	TRBJ2-5	TRBD2	TRBV7-7	TGTGCCAGCAGCTTAGGCGGGAGGGCTTTTCCAGAGACCCAGTACTTC	CASSLGGRAFPETQYF
.	TRBJ1-3	.	TRBV19	TGTGCCATTCTTGACAGAACTGGAAACACCATATATTTT	CAILDRTGNTIYF
few	TRBJ2-1	.	TRBV6-5	TGTGCCAGCAGAGAGACAGGCCGTAATGAGCAGTTCTTC	CASRETGRNEQFF
few	TRBJ2-1	.	TRBV4-1	TGCGCCAGCAGCCGCGACCTAGCAGCCAATGAGCAGTTCTTC	CASSRDLAANEQFF
.	TRBJ1-2	TRBD1	TRBV28	TGTGCCAGCAGTTTAGGCGATCTAACAGGGGTAACGGTCTATGGCTACACCTTC	CASSLGDLTGVTVYGYTF
.	TRBJ1-6	TRBD1	TRBV7-6	TGTGCCAGCAGCCCCAGGACAGGGGGGTCACCCCTCCACTTT	CASSPRTGGSPLHF
.	TRBJ2-5	.	TRBV5-1	TGCGCCAGCAGCTTGGGATCGGGCCAAGAGACCCAGTACTTC	CASSLGSGQETQYF
.	TRBJ2-7	TRBD1	TRBV28	TGTGCCAGTACTTCCTCCGGGACAGGGGCCCACGAGCAGTACTTC	CASTSSGTGAHEQYF
.	TRBJ1-1	TRBD1	TRBV28	TGTGCCAGCTCCGGGACAGGCGAGGTGGACACTGAAGCTTTCTTT	CASSGTGEVDTEAFF
.	TRBJ2-1	TRBD2	TRBV4-1	TGCGCCAGCAGCCACCTAGCGGGAGTGGGCAATGAGCAGTTCTTC	CASSHLAGVGNEQFF
once	TRBJ1-1	.	TRBV5-8	TGTGCCAGCAGCTTGTGGGGGGGTTCTCGGACTGAAGCTTTCTTT	CASSLWGGSRTEAFF
.	TRBJ2-2	.	TRBV12-3/TRBV12-4	TGTGCCAGCAGGGGAGCGAACACCGGGGAGCTGTTTTTT	CASRGANTGELFF
.	TRBJ1-3	.	TRBV19	TGTGCCAGTATCCCCGAGGAGTACTCTGGAAACACCATATATTTT	CASIPEEYSGNTIYF
.	TRBJ2-5	.	TRBV5-1	TGCGCCAGCAGTACCGGGACACGACAAGAGACCCAGTACTTC	CASSTGTRQETQYF
.	TRBJ2-7	.	TRBV7-8	TGTGCCAGCAGCCCCTACACAGCTTCCTACGAGCAGTACTTC	CASSPYTASYEQYF
.	TRBJ2-5	TRBD2	TRBV2	TGTGCCAGCGAGGGAGCGGGGCCCAATCAAGAGACCCAGTACTTC	CASEGAGPNQETQYF
.	TRBJ1-1	.	TRBV7-9	TGTGCCAGCAGCTTAGATAGCATGAACACTGAAGCTTTCTTT	CASSLDSMNTEAFF
once	TRBJ2-5	TRBD2	TRBV28	TGTGCCAGCGCCCCGAGAGCGGGGGATGTAGAGACCCAGTACTTC	CASAPRAGDVETQYF
.	TRBJ1-2	.	TRBV10-3	TGTGCCATCAGTGAGTCGATGAGCTATGGCTACACCTTC	CAISESMSYGYTF
.	TRBJ1-1	.	TRBV12-3/TRBV12-4	TGTGCCAGCAGCTCCTCCGGGAACCAAGCTTTCTTT	CASSSSGNQAFF
.	TRBJ2-3	TRBD2	TRBV5-1	TGCGCCAGCGGCGGGGGGATTAGCACAGATACGCAGTATTTT	CASGGGISTDTQYF
.	TRBJ2-1	.	TRBV7-8	TGTGCCAGCACTAATCGGGGGGCGAACTACAATGAGCAGTTCTTC	CASTNRGANYNEQFF
few	TRBJ1-5	TRBD1	TRBV28	TGTGCCAGCAGTTTATCGGACAGGGGGCTGAATCAGCCCCAGCATTTT	CASSLSDRGLNQPQHF
.	TRBJ1-2	.	TRBV6-5	TGTGCCAGCAGAGCGACAGGAGCTAACTATGGCTACACCTTC	CASRATGANYGYTF
.	TRBJ2-7	TRBD2	TRBV15	TGTGCCACCACCAGAGCGGGGGGGTCCTACGAGCAGTACTTC	CATTRAGGSYEQYF
few	TRBJ1-2	TRBD1	TRBV9	TGTGCCAGCAGCGATGGCAGGGGGAGTGGCTACACCTTC	CASSDGRGSGYTF
.	TRBJ2-1	TRBD2	TRBV13	TGTGCCAGCAGACTAGCGGGGGTCTACAATGAGCAGTTCTTC	CASRLAGVYNEQFF
.	TRBJ2-1	TRBD1	TRBV5-1	TGCGCCAGCAGCTTGCCCAGGGGGCCAGGCAATGAGCAGTTCTTC	CASSLPRGPGNEQFF
.	TRBJ1-2	TRBD1	TRBV5-1	TGCGCCAGCAGCCCAGGGGGTCCGAATAACTATGGCTACACCTTC	CASSPGGPNNYGYTF
.	TRBJ2-7	TRBD1	TRBV5-8	TGTGCCAGCAGCTTGCAGGGGGCCTACGAGCAGTACTTC	CASSLQGAYEQYF
.	TRBJ2-1	TRBD2	TRBV11-2	TGTGCCAGCAGCTTAGGGTACCTAGCGGGAAAGAGGGCACACGATGAGCAGTTCTTC	CASSLGYLAGKRAHDEQFF
.	TRBJ2-1	TRBD2	TRBV28	TGTGCCAGCAGTGCAACCCCGGGAGGGGACAATGAGCAGTTCTTC	CASSATPGGDNEQFF
.	TRBJ2-5	.	TRBV2	TGTGCCAGCAGTTTACAGGGAGAGACCCAGTACTTC	CASSLQGETQYF
.	TRBJ2-1	TRBD2	TRBV7-9	TGTGCCAGCAGCATCCAGCCACTAGCGGGCCGCTACAATGAGCAGTTCTTC	CASSIQPLAGRYNEQFF
.	TRBJ2-1	TRBD2	TRBV18	TGTGCCAGCTCACCATACTCCGGGACTAGCGGGACTTCCAATGAGCAGTTCTTC	CASSPYSGTSGTSNEQFF
.	TRBJ1-2	.	TRBV3-1/TRBV3-2	TGTGCCAGCAGCCAATGGGCAGACCCCTTCAACTATGGCTACACCTTC	CASSQWADPFNYGYTF
once	TRBJ1-2	TRBD1	TRBV19	TGTGCCAGTACCCCGGGACAGGGGAACTATGGCTACACCTTC	CASTPGQGNYGYTF